A single sample gave rise to the 30 T cell receptor beta chains below, sequenced in a study of blood T cell repertoires in COVID-19. Repertoires were generated with immunoSEQ multiplex PCR, while TCRdb's copy carries only in-frame clones and drops some. Of about 420,000 clones listed, around nine tenths are singletons. The specimen sequenced was peripheral blood. The source is a man between 18 and 29 years old with COVID-19, enrolled during active disease.

This clone has more than one count but fewer than ten. This chain joins TRBV7-9 and TRBJ1-3; D is uncertain. The CDR3 sequence is 13 residues long. CDR1 is SEHNR, CDR2 FQNEAQ, per germline (reference sequence). The V end was cut by 3 bases, the J end by 4 bases, with 7 bases between. Here the CDR3 DNA reads TGTGCCAGCAGCTTGGGCTCCGGAAACACCATATATTTT. It translates to CASSLGSGNTIYF.

Remarks on this clone: Relative to the germline gene, one junction end is altered; a read error may explain this. The chain employs TRBV11-3 and TRBJ2-5, with D perhaps TRBD1 (6 bases). The CDR3 has 14 residues. Germline CDR1 SGHNT, CDR2 YENEEA. CDR3: CASSSGTQKEAQYF. Here the CDR3 DNA reads TGTGCCAGCAGCTCCGGGACACAAAAAGAGGCCCAGTACTTC.

The chain couples TRBV6-5 to TRBJ1-3; no clear D. The CDR3 covers 13 residues. Germline values: CDR1 MNHEY, CDR2 SVGAGI. Trimming took 5 bases from V and 6 from J, leaving 11 bases between them. CDR3 nucleotides: TGTGCCAGCAGTCGGGTGTTAGCAAACACCATATATTTT. Encoded protein: CASSRVLANTIYF.

V and J are TRBV3-1 (or the pseudogene TRBV3-2) and TRBJ2-1; 8 nucleotides match TRBD2. Germline lookup yields CDR1 LGHDT and CDR2 YNNKEL (reference sequence). The CDR3 spans 15 residues. V lost 1 base to trimming and J lost 16 bases; unmatched junction nucleotides: 15. DNA for the CDR3: TGTGCCAGCAGCCAAGGGGCAAGCGGGGGTGGAACACAATTCTTC. Amino acid sequence: CASSQGASGGGTQFF.

The CDR3 sequence: CASRRLKAETQYF. CDR3 bases: TGTGCCAGCAGGAGGCTGAAGGCGGAGACCCAGTACTTC. This chain connects TRBV6-5 to TRBJ2-5; D not resolved. Germline V gives CDR1 MNHEY, CDR2 SVGAGI. This CDR3 has 13 residues. V shed 6 bases and J shed 5 bases, with 13 bases lying between them.

This rearrangement joins TRBV3-1 (or the pseudogene TRBV3-2) to TRBJ2-2, with a weak D call TRBD1 (5 bases). The CDR3 totals 17 residues. V was trimmed by 3 bases and J by 5 bases, leaving 19 bases between them. Per germline, CDR1 LGHDT and CDR2 YNNKEL (reference sequence). In nucleotides, the CDR3 is TGTGCCAGCAGCCATCTACGCTGGGGCACGCGGACCGGGGAGCTGTTTTTT. It yields the protein CASSHLRWGTRTGELFF.

The chain has TRBV7-8 and TRBJ1-3; D gene uncertain. The CDR3 totals 13 residues. V lost 5 bases, J lost 6 bases, and 11 bases lay in between. Germline V gene sequence: CDR1 SGHVS, CDR2 FQNEAQ. The CDR3 spells CASSLPGVNTIYF. The CDR3 DNA reads TGTGCCAGCAGCCTCCCCGGGGTAAACACCATATATTTT.

This rearrangement joins TRBV27 to TRBJ1-2; 7 bases map to TRBD1. V dropped 3 bases and J dropped 8; count of bases not matched to a gene: 6. The CDR3 sequence is 13 residues long. Germline values: CDR1 MNHEY, CDR2 SMNVEV (reference sequence). In DNA, the CDR3 is TGTGCCAGCAGTTTCCGAGGGGGCGGCGGCTACACCTTC. The encoded protein is CASSFRGGGGYTF.

The rearrangement uses TRBV6-1 and TRBJ2-7; tentatively, D is TRBD1 (7 bases). This CDR3 is built from 16 residues. The germline gives CDR1 MNHNS, CDR2 SASEGT. V shed 4 bases and J shed 1 base, with 17 bases lying between them. CDR3 DNA: TGTGCCAGCAGTGCCTACTCCGCGGGACAGTCCTACGAGCAGTACTTC. Protein: CASSAYSAGQSYEQYF.

The V call is TRBV7-6, the J call TRBJ2-7, with TRBD2 matching 9 bases. The CDR3 totals 14 residues. V was pared by 5 bases and J by 3 bases, with 5 bases of the junction left unmatched. CDR1 SGHVS and CDR2 FNYEAQ come from the germline V gene. The CDR3 spells CASSPLAGSYEQYF. The CDR3 DNA reads as TGTGCCAGCAGCCCTCTAGCGGGGAGCTACGAGCAGTACTTC.

V gene TRBV19 combines with J gene TRBJ2-6, with a tentative D call TRBD2 (5 bases). The CDR3 totals 15 residues. Germline CDR1 and CDR2: LNHDA and SQIVND (reference sequence). With 3 bases removed from V and 2 bases from J, the gap between germline ends came to 8 bases. This chain's CDR3 is CASSIGLAGANVLTF. For the CDR3, the DNA is TGTGCCAGTAGTATCGGACTGGCTGGGGCCAACGTCCTGACTTTC.

V usage is TRBV5-1 and J usage is TRBJ2-1; 8 nucleotides align to TRBD1. Germline V gene lookup returns CDR1 SGHRS and CDR2 YFSETQ. This CDR3 comprises 15 residues. Losses at the gene ends were 5 bases for V and 3 bases for J; bases not matched to a gene: 7. CDR3 sequence reads: CASSLSGGGYNEQFF. DNA of the CDR3: TGCGCCAGCAGTCTGTCAGGGGGCGGCTACAATGAGCAGTTCTTC. The full variable domain, rest sourced from reference TRBV5-1 and TRBJ2-1, is KAGVTQTPRYLIKTRGQQVTLSCSPISGHRSVSWYQQTPGQGLQFLFEYFSETQRNKGNFPGRFSGRQFSNSRSEMNVSTLELGDSALYLCASSLSGGGYNEQFFGPGTRLTVL.

The gene calls are TRBV9 and TRBJ2-1; D gene unclear. Trimming took off 0 bases at V and 7 bases at J, with 8 bases between the two ends. The CDR3 length is 13 residues. CDR1 is SGDLS, CDR2 YYNGEE, per germline. The CDR3 loop is CASSVAAQNEQFF. The CDR3 nucleotides read TGTGCCAGCAGCGTAGCTGCACAGAATGAGCAGTTCTTC.

Written as DNA, the CDR3 is TGTGCCAGCAGGTTGAGAGGGATTCATGGCTACACCTTC. Amino acid sequence: CASRLRGIHGYTF. The chain employs TRBV5-6 and TRBJ1-2; D not resolved. V shed 5 bases and J shed 6 bases, with 14 bases lying between them. There are 13 residues in the CDR3. CDR1 and CDR2 (germline): SGHDT, YYEEEE.

The chain recombines TRBV6-5 with TRBJ1-4; D remains ambiguous. CDR3 length equals 13 residues. The germline CDR1 and CDR2 sequences are MNHEY and SVGAGI. The V end lost 7 bases, the J end lost 2 bases, and 8 bases lay between the germline ends. The CDR3 is CASTVATNEKLFF. The CDR3 region has the DNA TGTGCCAGCACGGTTGCCACTAATGAAAAACTGTTTTTT.

Comment on this clone: Other DNA sequences from this sample encode an identical CDR3 as well. This CDR3 reads CASSIVAGVETQYF. The CDR3 region has the DNA TGTGCCAGTAGTATTGTCGCAGGGGTAGAGACCCAGTACTTC. The chain recombines TRBV19 with TRBJ2-5; TRBD1 is a possible D gene (6 bases). The CDR3 contains 14 residues. The germline V gene has CDR1 LNHDA and CDR2 SQIVND (reference sequence). With 3 bases removed from V and 4 bases from J, the gap between germline ends came to 12 bases. Looking up the rest from reference TRBV19 and TRBJ2-5 gives the full variable domain: DGGITQSPKYLFRKEGQNVTLSCEQNLNHDAMYWYRQDPGQGLRLIYYSQIVNDFQKGDIAEGYSVSREKKESFPLTVTSAQKNPTAFYLCASSIVAGVETQYFGPGTRLLVL.

J is TRBJ1-2 and V is TRBV3-1 (or the pseudogene TRBV3-2); 7 positions agree with TRBD1. There are 14 residues in the CDR3. The V and J ends lost 4 bases and 8 bases, in that order; junction bases with no gene match: 10. Germline values: CDR1 LGHDT, CDR2 YNNKEL (reference sequence). CDR3 sequence: CASSPEDRRRGYTF. The CDR3 nucleotides are TGTGCCAGCAGCCCTGAGGACAGGCGGCGGGGCTACACCTTC.

V gene TRBV2 combines with J gene TRBJ2-1; 11 nucleotides line up with TRBD2. V trimming: 5 bases; J trimming: 5 bases; junction bases outside the gene matches: 2. This CDR3 region has 14 residues. CDR1 is SNHLY, CDR2 FYNNEI, per germline. The CDR3 is CASSQGLADNEQFF. The CDR3 DNA reads TGTGCCAGCAGTCAGGGACTAGCGGACAATGAGCAGTTCTTC.

This clone was recorded once. The J gene is TRBJ2-2, the V gene TRBV27; D is perhaps TRBD1 (6 bases). The CDR3 loop spans 18 amino acids. The V and J ends lost 5 bases and 4 bases respectively, with 23 bases between them. Germline V gene sequence: CDR1 MNHEY, CDR2 SMNVEV (reference sequence). CDR3 coding DNA: TGTGCCAGCAGTCTCAACCTCCGGGACACCTCGAGCACCGGGGAGCTGTTTTTT. It encodes CASSLNLRDTSSTGELFF.

The chain has TRBV6-1 and TRBJ1-6; D possibly corresponds to TRBD1 (6 bases). Germline CDR1 is MNHNS and CDR2 is SASEGT. The CDR3 covers 15 residues. V was clipped by 0 bases and J by 9 bases, with 12 bases between them. CDR3 region: CASSEAKAGVSPLHF. The CDR3 DNA reads TGTGCCAGCAGTGAAGCTAAGGCAGGGGTTTCACCCCTCCACTTT.

This sequence joins TRBV6-5 and TRBJ1-4, with no clear D. Germline V gives CDR1 MNHEY, CDR2 SVGAGI. Trimming cost V 6 bases and J 12 bases, with 14 bases left between them. There are 12 residues in the CDR3. CDR3 loop: CASSRLISELFF. The CDR3 DNA sequence: TGTGCCAGCAGCCGACTGATTTCGGAACTGTTTTTT.

The V gene is TRBV5-1, the J gene TRBJ2-3; 10 positions match TRBD2. The CDR3 spans 17 residues. Germline assignment: CDR1 SGHRS and CDR2 YFSETQ. The V segment lost 0 bases and the J segment 0 bases; nucleotides outside the gene matches: 4. Written as DNA, the CDR3 is TGCGCCAGCAGCTTGGTGGGGACTAGCGTTAGCACAGATACGCAGTATTTT. Its translation: CASSLVGTSVSTDTQYF. Filled out from reference TRBV5-1 and TRBJ2-3, the complete variable domain reads KAGVTQTPRYLIKTRGQQVTLSCSPISGHRSVSWYQQTPGQGLQFLFEYFSETQRNKGNFPGRFSGRQFSNSRSEMNVSTLELGDSALYLCASSLVGTSVSTDTQYFGPGTRLTVL.

Comment on this clone: At the DNA level, this CDR3 is encoded by other sequences in the same sample as well. The CDR3 nucleotides are TGTGCCAGCAGCCAACGCGTCCAAGAGACCCAGTACTTC. It yields the protein CASSQRVQETQYF. The chain is built from TRBV3-1 (or the pseudogene TRBV3-2) and TRBJ2-5; no firm D call. Germline-derived CDR1 and CDR2 are LGHDT and YNNKEL (reference sequence). V was clipped by 2 bases and J by 1 base, with 5 bases between them. CDR3 length: 13 residues.

This chain connects TRBV7-9 to TRBJ1-5, with TRBD1 matching 9 bases. This CDR3 contains 16 residues. Trimming at V came to 2 bases and at J to 6 bases, leaving 8 bases not matched to a gene. Germline V CDR1 and CDR2: SEHNR, FQNEAQ (reference sequence). The DNA for the CDR3 is TGTGCCAGCAGCTTATCTCTGGGACAGGGCTCTCAGCCCCAGCATTTT. It is translated as CASSLSLGQGSQPQHF.

The chain couples TRBV7-9 to TRBJ2-1; D gene unclear. CDR3 length equals 14 residues. Germline CDR1 is SEHNR and CDR2 is FQNEAQ (reference sequence). The V gene lost 1 base and the J gene lost 8 bases, with 12 bases spanning the gap. The CDR3 reads CASSLDSEPDEQFF. The CDR3 coding sequence is TGTGCCAGCAGCTTAGATTCGGAGCCTGATGAGCAGTTCTTC.

V is TRBV5-1 and J is TRBJ2-3; 7 nucleotides line up with TRBD1. The J segment lost 1 base and the V segment lost 6 bases, leaving 5 bases of the junction unmatched. The CDR3 covers 14 residues. Germline CDR1 and CDR2: SGHRS and YFSETQ. The chain's CDR3 is CASNTGVGTDTQYF. CDR3 DNA: TGCGCCAGCAATACAGGGGTTGGCACAGATACGCAGTATTTT. The full variable domain, in which reference TRBV5-1 and TRBJ2-3 provide the parts outside the CDR3, is KAGVTQTPRYLIKTRGQQVTLSCSPISGHRSVSWYQQTPGQGLQFLFEYFSETQRNKGNFPGRFSGRQFSNSRSEMNVSTLELGDSALYLCASNTGVGTDTQYFGPGTRLTVL.

This rearrangement joins TRBV24-1 to TRBJ2-3; 8 positions match TRBD1. The junction had 11 bases not matched to a gene; V was cut back by 7 bases and J by 3 bases. CDR3 length equals 16 residues. Germline CDR1 is KGHDR and CDR2 is SFDVKD. Here the CDR3 DNA reads TGTGCCACCAGGACCTCCCTGGGACAGGAGACAGATACGCAGTATTTT. The encoded protein is CATRTSLGQETDTQYF.

This clone was found once. The V call is TRBV10-3, the J call TRBJ2-3; 10 positions match TRBD1. CDR1 is ENHRY, CDR2 SYGVKD, per germline. The V gene end was trimmed by 8 bases and the J gene end by 4 bases; junction bases not matched to a gene: 6. The CDR3 is made up of 14 amino acids. The CDR3 protein is CAIGGQGPSDTQYF. CDR3 DNA: TGTGCCATCGGGGGACAGGGGCCCTCAGATACGCAGTATTTT.

The gene calls are TRBV12-3 or TRBV12-4 and TRBJ2-3; 7 bases match TRBD2. The CDR3 extends over 13 amino acids. V shed 5 bases, J shed 2 bases, and the junction held 1 base outside the gene matches. This chain's CDR3 is CASSREVTDTQYF. The CDR3 coding sequence is TGTGCCAGCAGTCGGGAGGTCACAGATACGCAGTATTTT.

This clone was detected once. The chain joins TRBV5-1 to TRBJ2-1, with D tentatively TRBD1 (5 bases). CDR1 and CDR2 from the germline V gene are SGHRS and YFSETQ. The V gene lost 4 bases and the J gene lost 8 bases, with 13 bases spanning the gap. This CDR3 contains 13 residues. This chain's CDR3 is CASSLGAQYEQFF. The CDR3 DNA follows: TGCGCCAGCAGCCTAGGGGCCCAATATGAGCAGTTCTTC.